Listed here are 20 T cell receptor beta chains from one sample, sequenced in a study of cytomegalovirus exposure and HLA in healthy donors. The PCR contained 60 Vbeta and 13 Jbeta primers. TCRdb's copy holds only in-frame clones and misses some; the assay was immunoSEQ multiplex PCR. Counted here are some 150,000 clones, roughly 77% occurring once; the ten biggest clones make up 3% to 4.5%. The sample comprised PBMCs. These receptors all come from a man aged 25-45 years in good health and CMV-seropositive.

This rearrangement joins TRBV7-8 to TRBJ2-1; TRBD1 agrees at 9 bases. CDR3 size: 16 residues. The germline CDR1 and CDR2 sequences are SGHVS and FQNEAQ. V lost 1 base, J lost 3 bases, and 4 bases stayed unmatched. CDR3 in DNA: TGTGCCAGCAGCTTAGGAGGGACAGGGCACTACAATGAGCAGTTCTTC. It encodes CASSLGGTGHYNEQFF.

V and J are TRBV19 and TRBJ2-7; 8 nucleotides agree with TRBD2. This CDR3 comprises 15 residues. CDR1 LNHDA and CDR2 SQIVND come from the germline V gene (reference sequence). V lost 4 bases, J lost 3 bases, and 8 bases stayed unmatched. The CDR3 region is CASSTARRGDYEQYF. The CDR3 DNA reads TGTGCCAGTAGTACCGCCCGGCGGGGGGACTACGAGCAGTACTTC.

The chain recombines TRBV29-1 with TRBJ2-7, with TRBD1 identical over 12 bases. CDR1 is SQVTM, CDR2 ANQGSEA, per germline. V trimming: 6 bases; J trimming: 6 bases; junction bases outside the gene matches: 0. This CDR3 has 11 residues. The CDR3 nucleotides read TGCAGCGTGGGACAGGGGGCCGAGCAGTACTTC. Translation: CSVGQGAEQYF.

The CDR3 loop reads CASRPGTENYGYTF. DNA for the CDR3: TGTGCCAGCAGGCCCGGGACAGAAAACTATGGCTACACCTTC. J is TRBJ1-2 and V is TRBV6-1, with 7 bases aligning to TRBD1. This CDR3 has 14 amino acids. Germline V gene lookup returns CDR1 MNHNS and CDR2 SASEGT. Losses at the gene ends were 6 bases for V and 2 bases for J; bases not matched to a gene: 6.

The rearrangement joins TRBV5-5 to TRBJ1-4; D is unclear. Trimming pared 0 bases from V and 4 bases from J, leaving 13 bases between. This CDR3 has 16 residues. The germline gives CDR1 SGHKS, CDR2 YYEKEE (reference sequence). CDR3 coding DNA: TGTGCCAGCAGCTTGGGGCCTCCGACTGTTAATGAAAAACTGTTTTTT. This sequence encodes CASSLGPPTVNEKLFF.

CDR3 DNA: TGTGCCAGCAGCTTAGTAGGGGATTCCTACAATGAGCAGTTCTTC. Amino acids: CASSLVGDSYNEQFF. V is TRBV11-2 and J is TRBJ2-1, with D perhaps TRBD1 (5 bases). Germline V lookup: CDR1 SGHAT, CDR2 FQNNGV. V was trimmed by 1 base and J by 1 base, leaving 8 bases between them. CDR3 length: 15 amino acids.

This clone came up once. This rearrangement joins TRBV7-9 to TRBJ1-5, with D perhaps TRBD1 (6 bases). Deletions cut 1 base from V and 2 bases from J, with 12 bases between. CDR3 length equals 16 residues. Germline loops: CDR1 SEHNR, CDR2 FQNEAQ (reference sequence). CDR3 sequence reads: CASSLVGSGGNQPQHF. The CDR3 nucleotides read TGTGCCAGCAGCTTAGTAGGTTCAGGGGGCAATCAGCCCCAGCATTTT.

V and J are TRBV18 and TRBJ2-2; 9 bases map to TRBD1. CDR1 is KGHSH and CDR2 is LQKENI in the germline V gene. The V and J ends lost 3 bases and 4 bases, in that order; junction bases with no gene match: 12. This CDR3 has 18 amino acids. In DNA form, the CDR3 reads TGTGCCAGCTCACCTCGTCCCGGGACAGGGTCAGGCACCGGGGAGCTGTTTTTT. This encodes CASSPRPGTGSGTGELFF.

The chain is built from TRBV19 and TRBJ1-5, with D perhaps matching TRBD1 (5 bases). The ends were cut back, 5 bases at V and 7 bases at J, with 12 bases in the middle. The CDR3 has 13 residues. In germline, CDR1 is LNHDA, CDR2 SQIVND (reference sequence). Here the CDR3 DNA reads TGTGCCAGTAGTGAGCAAGGGGCGCAGCCCCAGCATTTT. It codes for CASSEQGAQPQHF. Together with reference TRBV19 and TRBJ1-5, the CDR3 gives the full variable domain: DGGITQSPKYLFRKEGQNVTLSCEQNLNHDAMYWYRQDPGQGLRLIYYSQIVNDFQKGDIAEGYSVSREKKESFPLTVTSAQKNPTAFYLCASSEQGAQPQHFGDGTRLSIL.

This chain joins TRBV18 and TRBJ1-5, with 8 bases identical to TRBD1. The CDR3 length is 16 residues. CDR1 is KGHSH, CDR2 LQKENI, per germline. J gave up 0 bases and V 4 bases, and 5 bases lay outside the gene matches. CDR3 DNA sequence: TGTGCCAGCTCACAGACAGGGGCCTATAGCAATCAGCCCCAGCATTTT. Translated, it gives CASSQTGAYSNQPQHF. Looking up the rest from reference TRBV18 and TRBJ1-5 gives the full variable domain: NAGVMQNPRHLVRRRGQEARLRCSPMKGHSHVYWYRQLPEEGLKFMVYLQKENIIDESGMPKERFSAEFPKEGPSILRIQQVVRGDSAAYFCASSQTGAYSNQPQHFGDGTRLSIL.

A remark on this clone: One end of the junction varies from germline; a read error may be responsible. Other DNA sequences in this specimen translate into the identical CDR3. This chain joins TRBV7-9 and TRBJ2-5; 9 bases fit TRBD2. The CDR3 extends over 17 amino acids. Germline lookup yields CDR1 SEHNR and CDR2 FQNEAQ (reference sequence). CDR3 DNA sequence: TGTGCGAGCAGAGAATCAGCGGGGGGCCTTATGCAAGAGACCCAGTACTTC. Translating it yields CASRESAGGLMQETQYF.

The CDR3 reads CASSKGPTSGGAHWSQETQYF. The CDR3, as DNA: TGTGCCAGCAGCAAAGGTCCGACTAGCGGGGGGGCTCATTGGAGCCAAGAGACCCAGTACTTC. The chain employs TRBV21-1 and TRBJ2-5; no DNA check was done on the table's D call, TRBD2. TRBV21-1 is a listed pseudogene. The CDR3 is made up of 21 amino acids.

This clone showed up just a few times. V gene TRBV6-1 combines with J gene TRBJ1-5, with TRBD1 identical over 8 bases. Germline V lookup: CDR1 MNHNS, CDR2 SASEGT. V trimming: 3 bases; J trimming: 6 bases; junction bases outside the gene matches: 4. The CDR3 is 14 residues long. CDR3: CASSDGQGGQPQHF. In DNA form, the CDR3 reads TGTGCCAGCAGTGACGGACAGGGAGGTCAGCCCCAGCATTTT.

This chain joins TRBV5-1 and TRBJ2-1; TRBD2 agrees at 7 bases. CDR1 is SGHRS, CDR2 YFSETQ, per germline. The CDR3 runs to 14 residues. V shed 7 bases and J 5 bases; nucleotides not matched to a gene: 9. CDR3 loop: CASRRGDGHNEQFF. The CDR3 nucleotides read TGCGCCAGCCGACGGGGGGACGGCCACAATGAGCAGTTCTTC.

V usage is TRBV9 and J usage is TRBJ1-1; TRBD1 matches at 7 bases. Germline V gives CDR1 SGDLS, CDR2 YYNGEE. V was clipped by 3 bases and J by 4 bases; unmatched bases: 9. The CDR3 consists of 15 residues. CDR3 sequence reads: CASSASTGRSTEAFF. CDR3 DNA sequence: TGTGCCAGCAGCGCCTCGACAGGGCGTAGCACTGAAGCTTTCTTT.

This clone appeared a few times. Other DNA sequences in the sample encode the same CDR3. This rearrangement joins TRBV5-1 to TRBJ2-6; 7 bases are a match to TRBD1. Germline trimming cut 3 bases from V and 2 bases from J; bases unmatched to any gene: 2. CDR1 and CDR2 (germline): SGHRS, YFSETQ. This CDR3 has 15 residues. The CDR3 DNA reads TGCGCCAGCAGCTCCCAGGGGGCTGGGGCCAACGTCCTGACTTTC. Translated: CASSSQGAGANVLTF. Supplemented by reference TRBV5-1 and TRBJ2-6, the full variable domain reads KAGVTQTPRYLIKTRGQQVTLSCSPISGHRSVSWYQQTPGQGLQFLFEYFSETQRNKGNFPGRFSGRQFSNSRSEMNVSTLELGDSALYLCASSSQGAGANVLTFGAGSRLTVL.

DNA of the CDR3: TGTGCCCTCAAGCGGGGCCAAACAACGGATACGCAGTATTTT. It codes for CALKRGQTTDTQYF. The chain recombines TRBV10-3 with TRBJ2-3; 7 nucleotides line up with TRBD2. Trimming removed 11 bases from V and 6 bases from J; junction bases left unmatched: 14. This CDR3 region has 14 residues. Germline CDR1 and CDR2: ENHRY and SYGVKD.

V and J are TRBV7-2 and TRBJ1-5; D is perhaps TRBD1 (6 bases). This CDR3 comprises 15 residues. V was clipped by 4 bases and J by 2 bases, with 12 bases between them. Germline V gene data show CDR1 as SGHTA and CDR2 as FQGNSA. CDR3 amino acids: CASSSRGGGNQPQHF. The DNA of the CDR3 is TGTGCCAGCAGCTCCCGAGGGGGGGGCAATCAGCCCCAGCATTTT.

V gene TRBV25-1 combines with J gene TRBJ1-4; 8 bases fit TRBD1. The V segment lost 5 bases and the J segment 2 bases; nucleotides outside the gene matches: 4. The CDR3 is made up of 15 amino acids. Per germline, CDR1 MGHDK and CDR2 SYGVNS. The CDR3 loop reads CASSTTGGTNEKLFF. CDR3 sequence (DNA): TGTGCCAGCAGTACTACAGGGGGTACTAATGAAAAACTGTTTTTT.

For the CDR3, the DNA is TGCGCCAGCAGCCCGGACTCCCTCGGGGAGCAGTACTTC. Its protein product is CASSPDSLGEQYF. The chain employs TRBV5-1 and TRBJ2-7; a weak D match, TRBD2 (5 bases). The V gene's germline CDR1 is SGHRS and CDR2 YFSETQ. V was pared by 4 bases and J by 7 bases, with 15 bases between. This CDR3 is 13 amino acids long. Combining the CDR3 with reference TRBV5-1 and TRBJ2-7 gives the whole variable domain KAGVTQTPRYLIKTRGQQVTLSCSPISGHRSVSWYQQTPGQGLQFLFEYFSETQRNKGNFPGRFSGRQFSNSRSEMNVSTLELGDSALYLCASSPDSLGEQYFGPGTRLTVT.